This section outlines one T cell receptor beta chain sequence together with its context. In the authors' methods: Cell counts per sample came from amplifying reference gene primers. Sequenced by immunoSEQ multiplex PCR; TCRdb stores in-frame clones only, minus some. V and J calls and clone size are those listed in that table; D and trimming were worked out from the DNA. The repertoire holds tens of thousands of clones, roughly four fifths seen once, with over 25% in the top ten. The length of the CDR3 is 16 residues. Germline V gives CDR1 SGHVS, CDR2 FNYEAQ. Trimming cost V 5 bases and J 5 bases; bases outside gene matches: 9. The sample originates from a study of blood T cell repertoires in COVID-19. For the study at large: Spain, Italy and the United States supplied samples that represented acute and convalescent COVID-19.

The chain carries TRBV7-6 and TRBJ2-1; 10 positions agree with TRBD1. The receptor was derived from a woman of 80 years or more with active or convalescent COVID-19. The sample was peripheral blood. The CDR3 loop is CASSPYGQGGDNEQFF. In DNA form, the CDR3 reads TGTGCCAGCAGCCCATACGGACAGGGGGGCGACAATGAGCAGTTCTTC.